This T cell receptor beta chain comes out of a study of post-analysis software for immune sequencing data. Study-level information: There were relapsing-remitting, secondary progressive and progressive-relapsing multiple sclerosis among the disease courses included. Study results and limitations: The study found significantly lower normalized Chao1 diversity in multiple sclerosis patients than in controls. Samples prepared in the same batch strongly co-clustered by F measure. Controls showed lower frequencies than patients for five TRBV segments, and TRBV5-6, TRBV5-1 and TRBV20-1 were among these.

Unique-molecular-identifier-tagged TCR beta cDNA libraries were used. Each sample of roughly 0.9 to 11 million input T cells yielded around 500,000 cDNA molecules, so each molecule approximated one T cell. TCRdb reprocessed the PCR reads via MiXCR and lists one record per CDR3 protein. The table includes 700,000 to 800,000 distinct CDR3 sequences, about 27% detected once. The CDR3 has 14 residues. The V gene lost 6 bases and the J gene lost 3 bases, with 15 bases spanning the gap. CDR1 is MNHEY and CDR2 is SMNVEV in the germline V gene (reference sequence). This clonotype has more than one count but fewer than ten. Its antigen is currently unknown.

The rearrangement uses TRBV27 and TRBJ2-7, with D maybe TRBD2 (6 bases). The material sequenced was blood. This receptor was obtained from a girl aged 5-17 years with multiple sclerosis. CDR3 region: CASRGLEGRYEQYF. CDR3 sequence (DNA): TGTGCCAGCAGGGGCCTGGAGGGACGCTACGAGCAGTACTTC.